The rows below give T cell receptor beta chains drawn from one sample of a study of glioma-infiltrating T cells. In TCRdb, the multiplex PCR reads were re-called with MiXCR into one record per CDR3 protein. The table records about 140,000 distinct CDR3 sequences, 35% to 50% of them present only once. Input material: glioma tissue, nonneoplastic brain tissue, or PBMCs (not recorded which). These receptors were collected from a human donor with low-grade glioma or glioblastoma, undergoing nonglioma brain surgery, or in good health (not recorded which). The CDR3 runs from the conserved cysteine through the conserved F or W. A D gene is named only where the DNA matches it firmly. Clone size is stated in some rows and not others, as once, few, many or a class when expanded.

v_gene	abundance	j_gene	d_gene	CDR3aa
TRBV6-5	NA	TRBJ2-5	NA	CASSYTGETQETQYF
TRBV10-3	once	TRBJ1-6	NA	CAISELDRDNSPLHF
TRBV15	NA	TRBJ2-5	NA	CATSRDQGRGTQYF
TRBV6-5	NA	TRBJ2-7	NA	CASSYSNQGGEQYF
TRBV6-1	NA	TRBJ1-5	NA	CASSARTEYSNQPKHF
TRBV6-2/TRBV6-3	many	TRBJ2-5	NA	CASSFERLGKETQYF
TRBV19	NA	TRBJ2-5	TRBD2	CASSRTSGATETQYF
TRBV2	NA	TRBJ1-6	NA	CASSEQGSRNSPLHF
TRBV6-1	few	TRBJ2-1	TRBD2	CASSRTSGVYNEQFF
TRBV6-1	few	TRBJ2-7	NA	CASSFKGSTRSYEQYF
TRBV20-1	few	TRBJ1-5	TRBD1	CSAMFGTGDNQPQHF
TRBV28	many	TRBJ2-5	NA	CASSATKETQYF
TRBV20-1	few	TRBJ1-6	NA	CSAVRGNSPLHF
TRBV5-4	NA	TRBJ1-2	NA	CASSSSRRMDYGYTF
TRBV7-8	NA	TRBJ2-7	TRBD1	CASSSGQDYEQYF
TRBV6-1	NA	TRBJ2-5	NA	CASSYAGPETQYF
TRBV7-2	few	TRBJ2-3	NA	CASSLLWDTQYF
TRBV15	few	TRBJ2-5	NA	CATSRDQGSQETQYF
TRBV5-4	NA	TRBJ2-5	NA	CASSSDTLQETQYF
TRBV6-1	few	TRBJ2-3	NA	CASSPTVAGPTDTQYF
TRBV7-2	NA	TRBJ2-7	NA	CASSFESSYEQYF
TRBV12-3/TRBV12-4	once	TRBJ1-5	TRBD1	CASSPTGGYRSQHF
TRBV10-3	NA	TRBJ2-3	TRBD2	CAISVAGGNTDTQYF
TRBV6-1	NA	TRBJ2-7	NA	CASSLRGRPSEQYF
TRBV15	few	TRBJ1-1	NA	CATSRRENTEAFF
TRBV11-2	NA	TRBJ2-3	NA	CASSLAGPEYTQYF
TRBV6-1	few	TRBJ1-1	TRBD1	CASSSQGAMNTEAFF
TRBV7-2	NA	TRBJ1-6	TRBD1	CASSSGQGDYSPLQF
TRBV12-3/TRBV12-4	few	TRBJ1-1	NA	CASRKGGYTEAFF
TRBV7-2	few	TRBJ2-5	NA	CASSLTLAIETQYF
TRBV12-3/TRBV12-4	NA	TRBJ2-1	TRBD1	CASRTGQGPQGGYNEQFF
TRBV7-2	NA	TRBJ2-1	NA	CASSFTPDSYNEQFF
TRBV18	NA	TRBJ1-2	NA	CASSPLGTGDNYGYTF
TRBV20-1	few	TRBJ1-1	NA	CSARDKTEAFF
TRBV28	few	TRBJ2-7	NA	CASSQSTVEQYF
TRBV20-1	NA	TRBJ2-7	NA	CSARGGQSYEQYF
TRBV9	NA	TRBJ1-2	NA	CASSRGADSNYGYTF
TRBV19	once	TRBJ2-3	NA	CATQGRKAQYF
TRBV20-1	NA	TRBJ1-1	NA	CSAPTRQGILNTEAFF
TRBV6-1	few	TRBJ2-3	NA	CASRKPGPRTDTQYF
TRBV27	many	TRBJ2-5	NA	CASSLGYQETQYF
TRBV7-9	NA	TRBJ2-4	NA	CASSSTLAKNIQYF
TRBV7-2	few	TRBJ2-5	TRBD2	CASSFQLTGGETQYF
TRBV20-1	NA	TRBJ1-1	NA	CSARPEAEAFF